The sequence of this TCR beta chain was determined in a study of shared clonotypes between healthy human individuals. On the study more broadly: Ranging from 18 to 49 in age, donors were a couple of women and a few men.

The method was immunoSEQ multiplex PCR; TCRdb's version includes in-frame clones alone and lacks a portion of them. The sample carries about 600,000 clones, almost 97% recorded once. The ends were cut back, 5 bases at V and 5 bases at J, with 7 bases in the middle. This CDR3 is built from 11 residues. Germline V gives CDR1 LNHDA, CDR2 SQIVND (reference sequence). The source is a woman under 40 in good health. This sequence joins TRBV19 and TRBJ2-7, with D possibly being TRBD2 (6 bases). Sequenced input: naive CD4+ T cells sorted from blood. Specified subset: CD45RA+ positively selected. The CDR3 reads CASSERDEQYF. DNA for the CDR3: TGTGCCAGTAGTGAGCGGGACGAGCAGTACTTC.